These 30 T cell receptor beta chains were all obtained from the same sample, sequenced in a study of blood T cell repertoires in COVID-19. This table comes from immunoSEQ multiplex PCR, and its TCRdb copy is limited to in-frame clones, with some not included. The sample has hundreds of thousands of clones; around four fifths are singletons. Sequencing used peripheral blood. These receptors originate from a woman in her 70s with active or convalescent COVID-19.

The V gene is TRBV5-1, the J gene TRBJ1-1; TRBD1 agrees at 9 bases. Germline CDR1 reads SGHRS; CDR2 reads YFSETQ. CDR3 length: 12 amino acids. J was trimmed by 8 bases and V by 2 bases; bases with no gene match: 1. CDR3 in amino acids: CASSFDRGEAFF. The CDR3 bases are TGCGCCAGCAGCTTTGACAGGGGGGAAGCTTTCTTT.

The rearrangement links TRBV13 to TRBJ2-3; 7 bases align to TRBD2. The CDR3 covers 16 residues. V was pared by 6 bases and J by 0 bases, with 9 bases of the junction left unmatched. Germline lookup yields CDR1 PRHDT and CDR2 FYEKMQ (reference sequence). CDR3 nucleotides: TGTGCCAGCAGGTCCACTAGCGACCCAAGCACAGATACGCAGTATTTT. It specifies CASRSTSDPSTDTQYF.

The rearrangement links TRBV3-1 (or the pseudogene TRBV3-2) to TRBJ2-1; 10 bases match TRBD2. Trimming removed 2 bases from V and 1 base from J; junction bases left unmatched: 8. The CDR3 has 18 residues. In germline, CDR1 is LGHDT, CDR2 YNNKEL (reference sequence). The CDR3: CASSQLPSGGHSYNEQFF. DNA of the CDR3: TGTGCCAGCAGCCAACTACCTAGCGGGGGCCATTCCTACAATGAGCAGTTCTTC.

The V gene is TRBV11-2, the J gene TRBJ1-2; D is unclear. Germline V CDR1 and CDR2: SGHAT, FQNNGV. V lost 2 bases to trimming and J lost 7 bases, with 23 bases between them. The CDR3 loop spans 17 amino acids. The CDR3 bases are TGTGCCAGCAGCTTATGGGGAGGGCCCGGAAACTGGGCTGGCTACACCTTC. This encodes CASSLWGGPGNWAGYTF.

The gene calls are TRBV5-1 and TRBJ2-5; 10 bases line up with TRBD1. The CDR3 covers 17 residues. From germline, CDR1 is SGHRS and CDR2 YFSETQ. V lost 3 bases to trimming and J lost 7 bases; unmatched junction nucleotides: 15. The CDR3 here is CASSSIVGTGVMGTQYF. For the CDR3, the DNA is TGCGCCAGCAGCTCAATTGTCGGGACAGGGGTGATGGGGACCCAGTACTTC.

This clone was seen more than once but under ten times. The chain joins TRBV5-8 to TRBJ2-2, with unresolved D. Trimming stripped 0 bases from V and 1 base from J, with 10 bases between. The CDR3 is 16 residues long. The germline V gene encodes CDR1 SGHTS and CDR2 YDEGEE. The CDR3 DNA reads TGTGCCAGCAGCTTGGAGTCGGGTTTGAACACCGGGGAGCTGTTTTTT. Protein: CASSLESGLNTGELFF.

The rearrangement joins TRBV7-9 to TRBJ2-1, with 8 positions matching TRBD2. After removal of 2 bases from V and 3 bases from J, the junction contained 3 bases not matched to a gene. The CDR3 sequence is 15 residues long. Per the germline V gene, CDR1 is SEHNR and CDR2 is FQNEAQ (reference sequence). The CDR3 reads CASSLLAGSYNEQFF. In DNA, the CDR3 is TGTGCCAGCAGCTTATTAGCGGGGAGCTACAATGAGCAGTTCTTC.

The CDR3 sequence: CSAAGAGGYTF. CDR3 in DNA: TGCAGTGCGGCGGGCGCGGGGGGCTACACCTTC. The gene calls are TRBV20-1 and TRBJ1-2, with D unresolved. The CDR3 runs to 11 residues. Germline V lookup: CDR1 DFQATT, CDR2 SNEGSKA (reference sequence). The V gene lost 6 bases and the J gene lost 8 bases, with 13 bases spanning the gap.

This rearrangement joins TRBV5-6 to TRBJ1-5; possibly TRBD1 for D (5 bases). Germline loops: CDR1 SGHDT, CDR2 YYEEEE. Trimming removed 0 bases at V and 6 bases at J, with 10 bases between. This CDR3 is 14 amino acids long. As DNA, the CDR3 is TGTGCCAGCAGCTTGGGGGGCGCCGGTCAGCCCCAGCATTTT. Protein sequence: CASSLGGAGQPQHF.

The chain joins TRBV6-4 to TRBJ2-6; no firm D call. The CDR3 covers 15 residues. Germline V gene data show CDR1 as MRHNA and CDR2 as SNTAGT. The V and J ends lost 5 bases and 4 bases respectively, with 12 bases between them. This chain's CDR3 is CASSSASAGANVLTF. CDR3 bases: TGTGCCAGCAGTAGCGCGTCGGCCGGGGCCAACGTCCTGACTTTC.

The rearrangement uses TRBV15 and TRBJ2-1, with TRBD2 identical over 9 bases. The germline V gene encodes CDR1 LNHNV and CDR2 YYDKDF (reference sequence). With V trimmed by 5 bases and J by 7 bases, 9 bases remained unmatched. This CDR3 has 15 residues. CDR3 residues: CATSFSGGKGNEQFF. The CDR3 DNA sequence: TGTGCCACCAGCTTCAGCGGGGGGAAAGGTAATGAGCAGTTCTTC.

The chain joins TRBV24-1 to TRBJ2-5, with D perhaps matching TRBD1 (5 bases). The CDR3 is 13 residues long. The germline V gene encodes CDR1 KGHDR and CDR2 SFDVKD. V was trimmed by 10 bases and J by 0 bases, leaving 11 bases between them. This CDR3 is CATQRQYQETQYF. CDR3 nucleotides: TGTGCCACTCAGAGACAGTACCAAGAGACCCAGTACTTC.

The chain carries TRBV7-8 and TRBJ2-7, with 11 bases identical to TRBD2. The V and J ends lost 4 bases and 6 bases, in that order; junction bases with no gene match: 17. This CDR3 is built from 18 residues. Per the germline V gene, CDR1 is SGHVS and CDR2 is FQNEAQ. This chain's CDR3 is CASSSYRVLAGGPVEQYF. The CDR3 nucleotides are TGTGCCAGCAGCTCCTATCGGGTTCTAGCGGGGGGACCCGTCGAGCAGTACTTC.

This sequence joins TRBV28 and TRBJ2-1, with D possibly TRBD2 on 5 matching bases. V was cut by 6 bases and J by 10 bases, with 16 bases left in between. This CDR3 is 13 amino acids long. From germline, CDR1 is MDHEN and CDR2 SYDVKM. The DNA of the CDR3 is TGTGCCAGCAGCGTGGCCCGGGGTCGGGAGCAGTTCTTC. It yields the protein CASSVARGREQFF.

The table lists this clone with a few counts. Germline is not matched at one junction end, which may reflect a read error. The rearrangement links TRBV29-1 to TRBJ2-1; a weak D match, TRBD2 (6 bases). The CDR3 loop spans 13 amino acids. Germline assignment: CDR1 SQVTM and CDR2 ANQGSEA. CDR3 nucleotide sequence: TGCAGCGTTGAAACTAGCTCCGACAATGAGCAGTTCTTC. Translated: CSVETSSDNEQFF.

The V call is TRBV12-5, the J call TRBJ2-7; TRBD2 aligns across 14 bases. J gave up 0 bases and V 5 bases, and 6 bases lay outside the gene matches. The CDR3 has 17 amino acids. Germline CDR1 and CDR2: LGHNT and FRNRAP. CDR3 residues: CASGLIGTSGSSYEQYF. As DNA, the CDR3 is TGTGCTAGTGGTCTAATAGGGACTAGCGGGAGCTCCTACGAGCAGTACTTC.

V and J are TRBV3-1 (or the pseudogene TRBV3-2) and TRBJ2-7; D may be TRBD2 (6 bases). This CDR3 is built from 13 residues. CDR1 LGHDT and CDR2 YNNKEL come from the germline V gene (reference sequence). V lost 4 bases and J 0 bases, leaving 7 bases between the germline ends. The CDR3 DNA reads TGTGCCAGCAGCCTCGGGGGCTCCTACGAGCAGTACTTC. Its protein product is CASSLGGSYEQYF.

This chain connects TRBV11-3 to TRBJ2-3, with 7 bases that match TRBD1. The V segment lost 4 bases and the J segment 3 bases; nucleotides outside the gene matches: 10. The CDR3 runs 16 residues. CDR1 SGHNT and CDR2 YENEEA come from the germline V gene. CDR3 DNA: TGTGCCAGCAGCTCAGGGGTGACAGGGTGGACAGATACGCAGTATTTT. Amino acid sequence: CASSSGVTGWTDTQYF.

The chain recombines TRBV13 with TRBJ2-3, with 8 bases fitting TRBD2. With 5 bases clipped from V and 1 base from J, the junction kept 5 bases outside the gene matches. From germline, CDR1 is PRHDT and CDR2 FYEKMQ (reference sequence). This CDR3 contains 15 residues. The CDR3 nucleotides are TGTGCCAGCAGCCAGGTGCGGGGGGGCACAGATACGCAGTATTTT. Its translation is CASSQVRGGTDTQYF.

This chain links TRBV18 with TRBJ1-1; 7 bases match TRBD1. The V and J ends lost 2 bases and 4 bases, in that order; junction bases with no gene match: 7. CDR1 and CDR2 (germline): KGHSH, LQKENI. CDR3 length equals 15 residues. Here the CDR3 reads CASSPSPDRVTEAFF. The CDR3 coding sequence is TGTGCCAGCTCACCATCGCCTGACAGGGTCACTGAAGCTTTCTTT.

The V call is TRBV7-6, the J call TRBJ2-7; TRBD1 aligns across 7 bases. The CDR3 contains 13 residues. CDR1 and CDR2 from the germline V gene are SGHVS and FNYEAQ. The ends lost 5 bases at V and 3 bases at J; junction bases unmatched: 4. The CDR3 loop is CASSTYRGYEQYF. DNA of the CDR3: TGTGCCAGCAGCACCTACAGGGGCTACGAGCAGTACTTC.

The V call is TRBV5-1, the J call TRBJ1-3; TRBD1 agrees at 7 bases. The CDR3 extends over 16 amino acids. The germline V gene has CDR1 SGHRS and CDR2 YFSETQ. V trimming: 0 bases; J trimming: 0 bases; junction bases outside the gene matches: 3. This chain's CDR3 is CASSLAGQSSGNTIYF. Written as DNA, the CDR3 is TGCGCCAGCAGCTTGGCGGGACAGAGCTCTGGAAACACCATATATTTT.

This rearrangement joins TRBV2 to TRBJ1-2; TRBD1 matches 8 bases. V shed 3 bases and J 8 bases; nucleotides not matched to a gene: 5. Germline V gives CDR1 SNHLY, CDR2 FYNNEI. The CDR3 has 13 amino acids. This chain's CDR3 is CASSDRGLGGYTF. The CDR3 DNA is TGTGCCAGCAGTGACAGGGGGCTAGGAGGCTACACCTTC.

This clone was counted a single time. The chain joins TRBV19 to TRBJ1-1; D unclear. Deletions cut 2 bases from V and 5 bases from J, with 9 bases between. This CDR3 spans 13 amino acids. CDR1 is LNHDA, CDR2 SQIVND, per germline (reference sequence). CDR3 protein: CASSIWEGTEAFF. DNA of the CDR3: TGTGCCAGTAGTATATGGGAGGGAACTGAAGCTTTCTTT.

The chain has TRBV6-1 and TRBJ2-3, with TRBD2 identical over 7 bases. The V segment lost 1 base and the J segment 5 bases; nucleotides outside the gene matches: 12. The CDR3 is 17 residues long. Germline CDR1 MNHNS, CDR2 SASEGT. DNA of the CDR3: TGTGCCAGCAGTGAAGGGGCGGGAGTTGATGGAATAGATACGCAGTATTTT. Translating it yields CASSEGAGVDGIDTQYF.

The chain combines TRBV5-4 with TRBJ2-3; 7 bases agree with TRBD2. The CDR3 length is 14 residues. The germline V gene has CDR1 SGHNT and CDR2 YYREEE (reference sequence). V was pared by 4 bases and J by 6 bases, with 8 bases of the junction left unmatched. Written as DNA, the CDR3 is TGTGCCAGCAGCCCTGGGGAGGGACGGGATACGCAGTATTTT. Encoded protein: CASSPGEGRDTQYF. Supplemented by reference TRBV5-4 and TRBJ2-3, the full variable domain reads ETGVTQSPTHLIKTRGQQVTLRCSSQSGHNTVSWYQQALGQGPQFIFQYYREEENGRGNFPPRFSGLQFPNYSSELNVNALELDDSALYLCASSPGEGRDTQYFGPGTRLTVL.

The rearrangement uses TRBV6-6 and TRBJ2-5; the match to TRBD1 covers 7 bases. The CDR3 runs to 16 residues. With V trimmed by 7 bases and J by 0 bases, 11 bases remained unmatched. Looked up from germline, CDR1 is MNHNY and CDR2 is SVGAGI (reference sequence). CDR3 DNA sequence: TGTGCCAGCAATCCCAGGGGGTTTAGGAACCAAGAGACCCAGTACTTC. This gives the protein CASNPRGFRNQETQYF.

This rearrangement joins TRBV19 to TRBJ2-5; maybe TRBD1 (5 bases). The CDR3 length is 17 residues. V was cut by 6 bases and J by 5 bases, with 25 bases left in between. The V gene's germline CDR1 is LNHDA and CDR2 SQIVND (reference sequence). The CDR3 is CASSYPGTGTMGETQYF. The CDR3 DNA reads TGTGCCAGTAGCTATCCAGGTACAGGCACCATGGGGGAGACCCAGTACTTC.

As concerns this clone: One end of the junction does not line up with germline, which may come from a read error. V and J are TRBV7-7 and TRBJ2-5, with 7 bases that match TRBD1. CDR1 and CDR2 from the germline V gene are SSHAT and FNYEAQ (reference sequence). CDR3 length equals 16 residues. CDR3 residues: CASSLKRDSYQETQYF. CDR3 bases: TGTGCTAGCAGCTTGAAGAGGGACAGTTATCAAGAGACCCAGTACTTC.

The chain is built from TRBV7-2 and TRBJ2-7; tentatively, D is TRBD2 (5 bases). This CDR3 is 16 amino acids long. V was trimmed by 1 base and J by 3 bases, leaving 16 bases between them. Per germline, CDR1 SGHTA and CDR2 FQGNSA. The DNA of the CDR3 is TGTGCCAGCAGCTTAGGGAGAGGGAGCAATAGCTACGAGCAGTACTTC. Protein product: CASSLGRGSNSYEQYF.